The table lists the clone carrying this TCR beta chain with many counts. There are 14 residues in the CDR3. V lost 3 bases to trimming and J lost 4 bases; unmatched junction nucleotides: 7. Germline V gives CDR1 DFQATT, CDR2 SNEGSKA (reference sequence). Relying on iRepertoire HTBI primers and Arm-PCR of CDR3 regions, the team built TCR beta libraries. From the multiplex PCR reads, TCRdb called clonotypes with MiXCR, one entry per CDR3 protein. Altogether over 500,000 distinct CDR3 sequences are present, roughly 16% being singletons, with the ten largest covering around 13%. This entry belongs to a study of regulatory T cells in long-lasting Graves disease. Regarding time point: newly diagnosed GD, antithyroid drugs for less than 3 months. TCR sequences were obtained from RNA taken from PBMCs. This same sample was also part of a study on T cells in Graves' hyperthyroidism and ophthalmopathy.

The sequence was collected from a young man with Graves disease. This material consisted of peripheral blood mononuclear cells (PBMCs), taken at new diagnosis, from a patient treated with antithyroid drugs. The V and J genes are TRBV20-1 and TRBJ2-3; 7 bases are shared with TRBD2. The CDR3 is CSARGGGPPDTQYF. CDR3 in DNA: TGCAGTGCTAGGGGGGGAGGGCCCCCAGATACGCAGTATTTT.